This T cell receptor beta chain was captured in a study of liver allograft versus peripheral blood T cells. Background on the study: Comparisons were made between T cell receptor repertoires found in transplanted livers and those circulating in recipients' peripheral blood.

Findings of the study overall: Intragraft T cell receptor repertoires of liver allografts were reportedly distinct from those in peripheral blood.

TCRdb analysed the reads with MiXCR anew, one entry per CDR3 protein. The table records under 15,000 distinct CDR3 sequences, 28% of them present only once. This clonotype was counted between two and nine times. Its antigen is still unknown. CDR1 is LNHDA, CDR2 SQIVND, per germline (reference sequence). This CDR3 has 14 residues. The ends were cut back, 5 bases at V and 4 bases at J, with 11 bases in the middle. The clonotype originates from a human patient who had a liver transplant. A share of the T cells may be of graft donor origin. This rearrangement joins TRBV19 to TRBJ1-4; weak D call: TRBD1 (5 bases). CDR3 sequence: CASSLGRNNEKLFF. In DNA form, the CDR3 reads TGTGCCAGTAGTTTGGGACGGAATAATGAAAAACTGTTTTTT. The variable domain in full, with the rest retrieved from reference TRBV19 and TRBJ1-4, is DGGITQSPKYLFRKEGQNVTLSCEQNLNHDAMYWYRQDPGQGLRLIYYSQIVNDFQKGDIAEGYSVSREKKESFPLTVTSAQKNPTAFYLCASSLGRNNEKLFFGSGTQLSVL.